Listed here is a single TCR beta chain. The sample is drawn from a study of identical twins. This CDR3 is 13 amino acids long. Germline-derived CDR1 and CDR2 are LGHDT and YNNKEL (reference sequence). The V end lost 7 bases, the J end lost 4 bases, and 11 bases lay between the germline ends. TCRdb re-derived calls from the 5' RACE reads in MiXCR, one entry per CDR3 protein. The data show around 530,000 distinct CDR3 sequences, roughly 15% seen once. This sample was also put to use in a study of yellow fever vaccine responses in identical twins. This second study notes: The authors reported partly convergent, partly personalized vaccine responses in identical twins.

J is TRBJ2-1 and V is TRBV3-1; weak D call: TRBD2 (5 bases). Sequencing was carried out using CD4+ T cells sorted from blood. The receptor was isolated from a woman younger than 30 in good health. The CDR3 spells CASTGELYNEQFF. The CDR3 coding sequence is TGTGCCAGCACCGGGGAGCTTTACAATGAGCAGTTCTTC.